This TCR beta chain was captured in a study of OX40 agonist ivuxolimab in advanced cancers. Only in-frame clones appear in the TCRdb table, and some are missing; sequencing was by immunoSEQ multiplex PCR. The sample lists roughly 50,000 clones, 85% to 90% seen once, with 0.85% to 1% in the top ten. V was cut by 2 bases and J by 8 bases, with 9 bases left in between. The germline CDR1 and CDR2 sequences are MDHEN and SYDVKM. The CDR3 has 13 residues. The clonotype was recovered from an adult with an advanced solid tumor such as melanoma, head and neck, liver or kidney cancer. The specimen was CD4+ or CD8+ T cells sorted from blood, collected in a trial of the OX40 agonist ivuxolimab. The chain links TRBV28 to TRBJ1-4; possibly TRBD1 for D (6 bases). The CDR3 spells CASSLGGREKLFF. The CDR3 region has the DNA TGTGCCAGCAGTTTAGGGGGCCGGGAAAAACTGTTTTTT.